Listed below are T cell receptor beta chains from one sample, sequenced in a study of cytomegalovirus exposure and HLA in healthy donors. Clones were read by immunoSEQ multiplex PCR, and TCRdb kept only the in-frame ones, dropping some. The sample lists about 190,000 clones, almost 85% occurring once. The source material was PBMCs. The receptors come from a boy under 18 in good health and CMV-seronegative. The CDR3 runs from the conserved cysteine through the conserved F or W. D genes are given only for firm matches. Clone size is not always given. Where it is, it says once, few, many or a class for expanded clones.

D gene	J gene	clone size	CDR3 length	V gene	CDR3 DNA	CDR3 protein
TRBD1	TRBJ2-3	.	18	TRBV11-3	TGTGCCAGCAGCTCTCGGCACCCGGGACAGGGGGCGCCGAATACGCAGTATTTT	CASSSRHPGQGAPNTQYF
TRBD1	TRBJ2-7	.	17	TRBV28	TGTGCCAGCAGTTCCACTCGGGGACAGGGGGATTCCTACGAGCAGTACTTC	CASSSTRGQGDSYEQYF
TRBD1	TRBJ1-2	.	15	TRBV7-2	TGTGCCAGCAGCGAACTTACAGGGGGCGCCTATGGCTACACCTTC	CASSELTGGAYGYTF
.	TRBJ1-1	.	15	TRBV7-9	TGTGCCAGCAGCTCCCAACAGGGTTTAGGGACTGAAGCTTTCTTT	CASSSQQGLGTEAFF
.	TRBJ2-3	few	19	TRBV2	TGTGCCAGCAGCGGAGTGCTAGCGTTGACCGCCGCTAGCACAGATACGCAGTATTTT	CASSGVLALTAASTDTQYF
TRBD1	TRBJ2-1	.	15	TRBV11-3	TGTGCCAGCAGCTCGGGACAGAGCTCCTACAATGAGCAGTTCTTC	CASSSGQSSYNEQFF
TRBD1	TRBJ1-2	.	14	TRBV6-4	TGTGCCAGCAGTTGCCGGGACAGGGCCCATGGCTACACCTTC	CASSCRDRAHGYTF
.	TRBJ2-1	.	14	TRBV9	TGTGCCAGCAGCGCGCGGAGTTCCTACAATGAGCAGTTCTTC	CASSARSSYNEQFF
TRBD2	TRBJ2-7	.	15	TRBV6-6	TGTGCCAGCGGAGTAGCGGGAGAGTTCTCCTACGAGCAGTACTTC	CASGVAGEFSYEQYF
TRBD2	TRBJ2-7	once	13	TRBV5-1	TGCGCCAGCAGCCCGCGAGCGGGGTCCGAGCAGTACTTC	CASSPRAGSEQYF
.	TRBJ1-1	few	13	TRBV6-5	TGTGCCAGCAGTTATGCCGCGCGGACTGAAGCTTTCTTT	CASSYAARTEAFF
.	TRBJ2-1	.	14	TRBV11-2	TGTGCCAGCAGCGCAGCGCAGTTTTACAATGAGCAGTTCTTC	CASSAAQFYNEQFF
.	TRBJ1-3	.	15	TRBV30	TGTGCCTGGAGTCGGGGAGGAAGGGGCCGAAACACCATATATTTT	CAWSRGGRGRNTIYF
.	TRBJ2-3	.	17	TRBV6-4	TGTGCCAGCAGTCTTGCCGGACTTACTTCTAGCACAGATACGCAGTATTTT	CASSLAGLTSSTDTQYF
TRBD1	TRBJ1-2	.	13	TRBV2	TGTGCCAGCGGTCGAGGACAGGCCTATGGCTATACCTTC	CASGRGQAYGYTF
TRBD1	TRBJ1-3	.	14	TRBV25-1	TGTGCCAGCGGGACGACAGGGGCCGGAAACACCATATATTTT	CASGTTGAGNTIYF
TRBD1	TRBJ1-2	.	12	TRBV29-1	TGCAGCGTTGACTCCAGGGGGGACGGCTACACCTTC	CSVDSRGDGYTF
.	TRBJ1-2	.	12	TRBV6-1	TGTGCCAGCAGCCCTGTTTTCTATGGCTACACCTTC	CASSPVFYGYTF
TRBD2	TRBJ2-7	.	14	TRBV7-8	TGTGCCAGCAGCTTAGGGGACTACCCATTCGAGCAGTACTTC	CASSLGDYPFEQYF
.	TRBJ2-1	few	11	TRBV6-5	TGTGCCAGCAGGGAGGGCGGCGAGCAGTTCTTC	CASREGGEQFF
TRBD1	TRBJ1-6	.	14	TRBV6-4	TGTGCCAGCCCCCCGACAGGGTGGAATTCACCCCTCCACTTT	CASPPTGWNSPLHF
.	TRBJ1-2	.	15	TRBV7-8	TGTGCCAGCAGCACGGACAGAAAAGATAACTATGGCTACACCTTC	CASSTDRKDNYGYTF
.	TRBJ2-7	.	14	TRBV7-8	TGTGCCAGCAGCTTACGATCCGGGATCTACGAGCAGTACTTC	CASSLRSGIYEQYF
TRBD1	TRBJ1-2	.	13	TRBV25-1	TGTGCCAGCAGGGACAGGGGGAGGAATGGCTACACCTTC	CASRDRGRNGYTF
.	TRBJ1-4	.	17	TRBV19	TGTGCCAGTAGTATAGTCTCCCTACAGGGCCGGGCGGAAAAACTGTTTTTT	CASSIVSLQGRAEKLFF
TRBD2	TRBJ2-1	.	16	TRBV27	TGTGCCAGCACACCGCACGAGACTAGCGGGAGGGAAGAGCAGTTCTTC	CASTPHETSGREEQFF
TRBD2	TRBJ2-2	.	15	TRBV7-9	TGTGCCAGCAGCACAGCGGGGGGGAACACCGGGGAGCTGTTTTTT	CASSTAGGNTGELFF
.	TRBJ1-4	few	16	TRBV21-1	TGTGCCAGCAGCAAAGGGGAGAGGGCTACTAATGAAAAACTGTTTTTT	CASSKGERATNEKLFF
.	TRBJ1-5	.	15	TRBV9	TGTGCCAGCAGCGTAGACGGTGCTAGCAATCAGCCCCAGCATTTT	CASSVDGASNQPQHF
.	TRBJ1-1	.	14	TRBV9	TGTGCCAGCAGCGAGCGGTCGTCTAATAATCGGGCTTTCTTT	CASSERSSNNRAFF
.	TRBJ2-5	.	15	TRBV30	TGTGCCTGGAGTGCGCACCGGACACCACAAGAGACCCAGTACTTC	CAWSAHRTPQETQYF
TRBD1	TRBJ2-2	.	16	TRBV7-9	TGTGCCAGCAGCTCCCGGACAGGGGAGAGCTCCGGGGAGCTGTTTTTT	CASSSRTGESSGELFF
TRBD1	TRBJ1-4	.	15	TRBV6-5	TGTGCCAGCAGCCCGATCCGACAGGGCGGTGAAAAACTGTTTTTT	CASSPIRQGGEKLFF
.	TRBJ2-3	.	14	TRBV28	TGTGCCAGCAGCCGAGACGGGGTTGCAGATACGCAGTATTTT	CASSRDGVADTQYF
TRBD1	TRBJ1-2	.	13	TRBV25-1	TGTGCCAGCAGTGAATCGACAGGGCTTGGCTACACCTTC	CASSESTGLGYTF
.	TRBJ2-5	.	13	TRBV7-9	TGTGCCAGCAGCTTAGTTCGCGAAGAGACCCAGTACTTC	CASSLVREETQYF
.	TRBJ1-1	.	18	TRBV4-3	TGCGCCAGCAGCACACGGGGGTCCGGGTTGGCCGGCAAAACTGAAGCTTTCTTT	CASSTRGSGLAGKTEAFF
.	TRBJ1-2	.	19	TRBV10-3	TGTGCCATCAGTGATAGAAGACAGGCTCACCTTATTACCGTCTATGGCTACACCTTC	CAISDRRQAHLITVYGYTF
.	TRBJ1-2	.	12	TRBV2	TGTGCCAGCAGTGCGAGGCAAGGTGGCTACACCTTC	CASSARQGGYTF
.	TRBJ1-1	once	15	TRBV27	TGTGCCAGCAGTTTAATGGGGTCCTCGGGAACTGAAGCTTTCTTT	CASSLMGSSGTEAFF
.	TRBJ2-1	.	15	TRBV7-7	TGTGCTAGCAGCTTATCGTCGACTAACTACAATGAGCAGTTCTTC	CASSLSSTNYNEQFF
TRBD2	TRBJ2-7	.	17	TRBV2	TGTGCCAGCACCGTGGGCCTAGCGGGAATGAGCTCCTACGAGCAGTACTTC	CASTVGLAGMSSYEQYF
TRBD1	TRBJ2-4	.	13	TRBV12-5	TGTGCTAGTGGTAGTACAGGGGGCTTCATTCAGTACTTC	CASGSTGGFIQYF
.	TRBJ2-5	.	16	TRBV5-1	TGCGCCAGCAGCTTGGAGCCGAGGATTGGCCAAGAGACCCAGTACTTC	CASSLEPRIGQETQYF
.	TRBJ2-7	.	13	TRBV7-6	TGTGCCAGCAGCTCGAAGCCGGTATCCGAGCAGTACTTC	CASSSKPVSEQYF
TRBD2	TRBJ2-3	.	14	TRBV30	TGTGCCTGGAGCGGGGGGATAAGCACAGATACGCAGTATTTT	CAWSGGISTDTQYF
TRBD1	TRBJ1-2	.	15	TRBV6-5	TGTGCCTTAGGGCCGGACAGGGGGCAAGGCTATGGCTACACCTTC	CALGPDRGQGYGYTF
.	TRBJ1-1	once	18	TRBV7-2	TGTGCCAGCAGCCGAGGATCCGGGGTTATCTCAGTGAACACTGAAGCTTTCTTT	CASSRGSGVISVNTEAFF
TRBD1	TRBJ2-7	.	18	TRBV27	TGTGCCAGCAGTTTCTACCCTGGACAGGGTATCAGCTCCTACGAGCAGTACTTC	CASSFYPGQGISSYEQYF
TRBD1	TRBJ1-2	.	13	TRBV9	TGTGCCAGCAGCGTCGACAGGGGTTGGGGCTACACCTTC	CASSVDRGWGYTF
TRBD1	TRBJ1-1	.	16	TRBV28	TGTGCCAGCAGTTCCGGGACAGGGGTGATTCTCACTGAAGCTTTCTTT	CASSSGTGVILTEAFF
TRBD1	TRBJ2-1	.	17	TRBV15	TGTGCCACCAGCAGAGATCCCGGACAGGGGTCCTACAATGAGCAGTTCTTC	CATSRDPGQGSYNEQFF
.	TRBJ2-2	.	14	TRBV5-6	TGTGCCAGCAGCTTGGCGGGGTACACCGGGGAGCTGTTTTTT	CASSLAGYTGELFF